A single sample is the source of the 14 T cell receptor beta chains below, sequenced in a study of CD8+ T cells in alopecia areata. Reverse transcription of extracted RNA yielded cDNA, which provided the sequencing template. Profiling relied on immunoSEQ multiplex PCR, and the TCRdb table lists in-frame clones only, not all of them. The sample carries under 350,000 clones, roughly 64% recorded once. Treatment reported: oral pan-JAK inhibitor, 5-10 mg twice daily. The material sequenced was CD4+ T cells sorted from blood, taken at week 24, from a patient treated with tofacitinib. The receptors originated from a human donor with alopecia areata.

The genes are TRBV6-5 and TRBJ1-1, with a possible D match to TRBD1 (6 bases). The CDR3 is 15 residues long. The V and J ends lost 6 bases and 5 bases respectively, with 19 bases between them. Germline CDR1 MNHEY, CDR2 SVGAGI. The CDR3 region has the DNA TGTGCCAGCAGCCTAATGGGAGGGGGGAGAACTGAAGCTTTCTTT. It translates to CASSLMGGGRTEAFF.

The CDR3 DNA sequence: TGTGCCAGCAGCCAAGCCGTGAGACAGGATAATTTAGCCAAAAACATTCAGTACTTC. It specifies CASSQAVRQDNLAKNIQYF. The V call is TRBV4-2, the J call TRBJ2-4; possible D gene TRBD1, 6 bases. Germline V CDR1 and CDR2: LGHNA, YNFKEQ. The CDR3 contains 19 residues. V gave up 1 base and J gave up 0 bases, with 19 bases separating them.

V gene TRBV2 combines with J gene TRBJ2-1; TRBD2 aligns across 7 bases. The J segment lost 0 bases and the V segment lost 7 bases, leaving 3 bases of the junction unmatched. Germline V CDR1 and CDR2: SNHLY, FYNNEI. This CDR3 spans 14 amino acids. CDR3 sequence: CASTRDYSYNEQFF. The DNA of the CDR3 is TGTGCCAGCACCCGGGACTACTCCTACAATGAGCAGTTCTTC.

The CDR3 is CAWSQRYAEYF. The CDR3 nucleotides read TGTGCCTGGAGTCAGAGATACGCGGAGTATTTT. The chain employs TRBV30 and TRBJ2-3, with D unresolved. Germline assignment: CDR1 GTSNPN and CDR2 SVGIG (reference sequence). This CDR3 region has 11 residues. V was shortened by 2 bases and J by 13 bases, with 13 bases between the two germline ends.

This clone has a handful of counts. The chain's CDR3 is CASSTTHRDGDSYEQYF. Here the CDR3 DNA reads TGTGCCAGCAGTACCACTCACCGGGACGGGGACTCCTACGAGCAGTACTTC. The chain links TRBV28 to TRBJ2-7; perhaps D is TRBD1 or TRBD2 (5 bases each). The CDR3 has 17 amino acids. Germline V CDR1 and CDR2: MDHEN, SYDVKM. Trimming stripped 5 bases from V and 0 bases from J, with 20 bases between.

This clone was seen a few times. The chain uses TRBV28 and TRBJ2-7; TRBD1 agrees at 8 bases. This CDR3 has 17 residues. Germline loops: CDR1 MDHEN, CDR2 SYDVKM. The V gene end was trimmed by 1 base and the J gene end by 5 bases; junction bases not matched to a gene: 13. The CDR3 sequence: CASSLYLLDRGIHEQYF. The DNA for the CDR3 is TGTGCCAGCAGTTTATATCTCCTCGACAGGGGCATACACGAGCAGTACTTC.

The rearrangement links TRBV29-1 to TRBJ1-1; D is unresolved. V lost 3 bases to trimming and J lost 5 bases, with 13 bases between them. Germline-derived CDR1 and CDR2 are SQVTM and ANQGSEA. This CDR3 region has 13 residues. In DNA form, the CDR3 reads TGCAGCGTTGATTCCGAAGGAGGAACTGAAGCTTTCTTT. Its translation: CSVDSEGGTEAFF.

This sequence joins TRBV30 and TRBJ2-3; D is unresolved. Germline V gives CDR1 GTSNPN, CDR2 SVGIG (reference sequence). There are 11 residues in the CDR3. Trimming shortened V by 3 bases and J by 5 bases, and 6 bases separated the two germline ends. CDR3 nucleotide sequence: TGTGCCTGGAGAGCTGAAGATACGCAGTATTTT. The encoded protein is CAWRAEDTQYF.

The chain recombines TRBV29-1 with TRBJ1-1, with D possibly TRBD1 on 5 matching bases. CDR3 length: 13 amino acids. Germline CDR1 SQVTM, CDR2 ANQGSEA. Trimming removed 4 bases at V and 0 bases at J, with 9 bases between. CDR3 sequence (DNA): TGCAGCGTTGTTGGGGCGTTGAACACTGAAGCTTTCTTT. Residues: CSVVGALNTEAFF.

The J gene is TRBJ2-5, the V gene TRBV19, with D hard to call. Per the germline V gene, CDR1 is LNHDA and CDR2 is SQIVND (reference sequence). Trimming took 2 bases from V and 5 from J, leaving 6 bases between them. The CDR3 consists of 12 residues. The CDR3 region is CASSISSETQYF. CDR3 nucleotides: TGTGCCAGTAGTATATCTTCCGAGACCCAGTACTTC.

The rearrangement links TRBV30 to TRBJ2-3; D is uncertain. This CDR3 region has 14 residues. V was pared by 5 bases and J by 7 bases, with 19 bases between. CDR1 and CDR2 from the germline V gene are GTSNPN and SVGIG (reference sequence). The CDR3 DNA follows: TGTGCCTGGCAAAAAGGGAACAGCCCGAATACGCAGTATTTT. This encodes CAWQKGNSPNTQYF.

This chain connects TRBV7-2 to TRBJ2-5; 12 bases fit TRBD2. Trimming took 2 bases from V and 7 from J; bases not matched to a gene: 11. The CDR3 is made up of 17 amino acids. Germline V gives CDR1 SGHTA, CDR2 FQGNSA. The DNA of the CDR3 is TGTGCCAGCAGCTTAATGTCTAGCGGGGGGGCCTTCGGGACCCAGTACTTC. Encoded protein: CASSLMSSGGAFGTQYF. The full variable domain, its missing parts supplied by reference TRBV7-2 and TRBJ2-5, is GAGVSQSPSNKVTEKGKDVELRCDPISGHTALYWYRQSLGQGLEFLIYFQGNSAPDKSGLPSDRFSAERTGGSVSTLTIQRTQQEDSAVYLCASSLMSSGGAFGTQYFGPGTRLLVL.

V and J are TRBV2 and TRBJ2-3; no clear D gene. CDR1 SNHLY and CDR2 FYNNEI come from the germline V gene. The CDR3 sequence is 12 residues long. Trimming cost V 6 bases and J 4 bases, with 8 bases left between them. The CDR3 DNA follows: TGTGCCAGCAGGAACTCTCCAGATACGCAGTATTTT. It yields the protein CASRNSPDTQYF.

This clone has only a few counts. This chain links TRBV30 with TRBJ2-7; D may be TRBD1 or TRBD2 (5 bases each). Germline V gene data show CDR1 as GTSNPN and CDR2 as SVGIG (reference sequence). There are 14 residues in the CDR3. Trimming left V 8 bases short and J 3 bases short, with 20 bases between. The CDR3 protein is CAGAGDQLFYEQYF. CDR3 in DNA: TGTGCCGGAGCCGGGGACCAGCTCTTCTACGAGCAGTACTTC.